Ten or more counts support the clone carrying this TCR beta chain. The antigen is not known. This specimen belongs to a study of T cells after yellow fever vaccination. As for the study in general: Fractions of limited cellularity were prepared by means of SMART-Seq v4 Ultra Low Input. The study, taken as a whole, reports: Although the secondary response was weaker, it peaked faster, at day 5 versus 15.

TCR cDNA, made by 5'RACE template switching, carried an added universal primer site and UMIs. TCRdb itself ran the 5' RACE reads through MiXCR, one entry per CDR3 protein. The table shows about 340,000 distinct CDR3 sequences, with around 3.9% occurring only once. V was pared by 10 bases and J by 2 bases, with 18 bases between. The CDR3 covers 14 residues. CDR1 is MNHNS and CDR2 is SASEGT in the germline V gene. The chain employs TRBV6-1 and TRBJ2-7, with D hard to call. This sequence originates from a man in his late teens or twenties who received the YFV17D yellow fever vaccine. The starting material was PBMCs, obtained 5 days after the yellow fever booster vaccination. The CDR3 loop is CAIGSFFRTYEQYF. Written as DNA, the CDR3 is TGTGCCATAGGTAGTTTTTTTCGAACCTACGAGCAGTACTTC.